Listed here is a single T cell receptor beta chain. The data belong to a study of blood T cell repertoires in COVID-19. Study context: Italy, Spain and the United States were the sources of the convalescent and acute COVID-19 samples.

This table comes from immunoSEQ multiplex PCR, and its TCRdb copy is limited to in-frame clones, with some not included. The table records more than 300,000 clones, 87% of them present only once. Recruited during active infection, patients (from Seattle) were subsequently followed longitudinally. Sequenced sample: peripheral blood. The sequence derives from a woman in her 30s with COVID-19, enrolled during active disease.

The CDR3 spells CASSSAYRDYSNQPQHF. Here the CDR3 DNA reads TGTGCCAGCAGTTCTGCATACAGGGACTATAGCAATCAGCCCCAGCATTTT. The chain joins TRBV28 to TRBJ1-5; TRBD1 is a possible D gene (6 bases). Between the trimmed V and J ends, which lost 4 bases and 0 bases, there was a span of 16 bases. The CDR3 is 17 residues long. CDR1 is MDHEN and CDR2 is SYDVKM in the germline V gene.